A single sample gave rise to the 23 T cell receptor beta chains below, sequenced in a study of blood T cell repertoires in COVID-19. Data came from immunoSEQ multiplex PCR; TCRdb stores just in-frame clones and leaves some out. The repertoire has 30,000 to 40,000 clones, approximately 85% of them found once; the top ten carry roughly an eighth. Sequencing was performed on peripheral blood. The receptors were sampled from a human donor in a cohort sampled during active COVID-19.

The gene calls are TRBV6-1 and TRBJ2-5; D may be TRBD1 (6 bases). The V and J ends lost 3 bases and 5 bases respectively, with 22 bases between them. The V gene's germline CDR1 is MNHNS and CDR2 SASEGT. The length of the CDR3 is 17 residues. CDR3 region: CASSDGNGTPKGETQYF. The CDR3, as DNA: TGTGCCAGCAGTGATGGGAATGGGACACCGAAGGGGGAGACCCAGTACTTC.

The CDR3 is CASSLQTSSYNEQFF. The DNA of the CDR3 is TGTGCCAGCAGCCTGCAGACATCCTCCTACAATGAGCAGTTCTTC. The gene calls are TRBV5-4 and TRBJ2-1; D is uncertain. Looked up from germline, CDR1 is SGHNT and CDR2 is YYREEE (reference sequence). The CDR3 extends over 15 amino acids. The V gene lost 4 bases and the J gene lost 0 bases, with 11 bases spanning the gap. The full variable domain, in which reference TRBV5-4 and TRBJ2-1 provide the parts outside the CDR3, is ETGVTQSPTHLIKTRGQQVTLRCSSQSGHNTVSWYQQALGQGPQFIFQYYREEENGRGNFPPRFSGLQFPNYSSELNVNALELDDSALYLCASSLQTSSYNEQFFGPGTRLTVL.

The chain combines TRBV5-4 with TRBJ2-5; D is uncertain. Germline assignment: CDR1 SGHNT and CDR2 YYREEE (reference sequence). The V gene lost 0 bases and the J gene lost 5 bases, with 5 bases spanning the gap. This CDR3 is 12 amino acids long. The CDR3 DNA follows: TGTGCCAGCAGCTTGGGTCGGGAGACCCAGTACTTC. Amino acids: CASSLGRETQYF.

The chain joins TRBV18 to TRBJ2-7; TRBD1 aligns across 7 bases. Germline CDR1 KGHSH, CDR2 LQKENI. Trimming took 2 bases from V and 0 from J; bases not matched to a gene: 4. The CDR3 has 15 amino acids. The CDR3 DNA sequence: TGTGCCAGCTCACCAATGGGACAGTTCTCCTACGAGCAGTACTTC. Translation gives CASSPMGQFSYEQYF.

The V call is TRBV7-3, the J call TRBJ2-2; the D gene is possibly TRBD2 (6 bases). The V and J ends lost 3 bases and 1 base respectively, with 12 bases between them. CDR1 is SGHTA and CDR2 is FQGTGA in the germline V gene. The CDR3 runs 16 residues. CDR3 amino acids: CASSLKLGLNTGELFF. In DNA form, the CDR3 reads TGTGCCAGCAGCTTGAAGTTGGGACTGAACACCGGGGAGCTGTTTTTT.

The chain is built from TRBV3-1 (or the pseudogene TRBV3-2) and TRBJ2-3, with 7 bases fitting TRBD2. J lost 14 bases, V lost 2 bases, and 13 bases had no gene match. Germline lookup yields CDR1 LGHDT and CDR2 YNNKEL (reference sequence). CDR3 size: 14 residues. In DNA form, the CDR3 reads TGTGCCAGCAGCCAAATGACTAGCACCCTGACTTGGTATTTT. Translating gives CASSQMTSTLTWYF.

The J gene is TRBJ2-1, the V gene TRBV27, with D uncertain. Deletions cut 2 bases from V and 0 bases from J, with 14 bases between. In germline, CDR1 is MNHEY, CDR2 SMNVEV (reference sequence). There are 17 residues in the CDR3. Written as DNA, the CDR3 is TGTGCCAGCAGTTTAGGCTCCCCAGGTAGCTCCTACAATGAGCAGTTCTTC. Its translation is CASSLGSPGSSYNEQFF.

This chain joins TRBV5-1 and TRBJ2-3; TRBD2 matches 10 bases. The germline V gene encodes CDR1 SGHRS and CDR2 YFSETQ. The ends lost 0 bases at V and 4 bases at J; junction bases unmatched: 5. The CDR3 spans 16 residues. The CDR3 DNA is TGCGCCAGCAGCTTGGGCGCTAGCGGGGGCGCAGATACGCAGTATTTT. Amino acid sequence: CASSLGASGGADTQYF.

This chain uses TRBV7-9 with TRBJ2-1; D is unclear. V was shortened by 5 bases and J by 0 bases, with 8 bases between the two germline ends. Germline V gene sequence: CDR1 SEHNR, CDR2 FQNEAQ (reference sequence). The CDR3 contains 14 residues. In DNA, the CDR3 is TGTGCCAGCAGCCGTAGGAGCTCCTACAATGAGCAGTTCTTC. Translation gives CASSRRSSYNEQFF.

The chain joins TRBV19 to TRBJ1-2; no clear D gene. Germline loops: CDR1 LNHDA, CDR2 SQIVND (reference sequence). Trimming shortened V by 7 bases and J by 3 bases, and 18 bases separated the two germline ends. This CDR3 contains 15 residues. DNA for the CDR3: TGTGCCAGTACCCTCGGAGGGAAAGGGTACTATGGCTACACCTTC. Translation: CASTLGGKGYYGYTF.

This clone was observed a single time. The gene calls are TRBV10-2 and TRBJ2-3, with a weak D call TRBD2 (7 bases). Trimming took off 3 bases at V and 8 bases at J, with 18 bases between the two ends. Germline V gene lookup returns CDR1 WSHSY and CDR2 SAAADI. This CDR3 has 15 residues. The CDR3 nucleotides are TGCGCCAGCAGTGACCCCGGGGGGCCCCAGGGTACGCAGTATTTT. Protein: CASSDPGGPQGTQYF.

The chain uses TRBV11-2 and TRBJ2-5; 8 bases are shared with TRBD2. V lost 3 bases, J lost 2 bases, and 5 bases stayed unmatched. The CDR3 extends over 15 amino acids. Germline V gives CDR1 SGHAT, CDR2 FQNNGV. The CDR3 region is CASSLDSGAQETQYF. The CDR3 nucleotides are TGTGCCAGCAGCTTGGATAGCGGGGCTCAAGAGACCCAGTACTTC.

This clone was recorded only once. The V and J genes are TRBV3-1 (or the pseudogene TRBV3-2) and TRBJ2-1; 8 nucleotides align to TRBD2. Unmatched junction bases numbered 7, after V lost 7 bases and J lost 8 bases. The CDR3 spans 13 residues. Per the germline V gene, CDR1 is LGHDT and CDR2 is YNNKEL (reference sequence). Here the CDR3 reads CASKSPGGDEQFF. The CDR3 DNA reads TGTGCCAGCAAATCCCCCGGGGGGGATGAGCAGTTCTTC.

V is TRBV19 and J is TRBJ1-5; perhaps TRBD1 as D (6 bases). V lost 7 bases to trimming and J lost 3 bases, with 19 bases between them. Germline V gene lookup returns CDR1 LNHDA and CDR2 SQIVND (reference sequence). The length of the CDR3 is 16 residues. The CDR3 DNA follows: TGTGCCAGTATGACCCAAGCGGGGGCGTTCAATCAGCCCCAGCATTTT. Protein sequence: CASMTQAGAFNQPQHF.

The chain is built from TRBV19 and TRBJ1-3; no clear D gene. Germline V gene sequence: CDR1 LNHDA, CDR2 SQIVND (reference sequence). This CDR3 contains 13 residues. Trimming pared 8 bases from V and 0 bases from J, leaving 8 bases between. CDR3 sequence reads: CASADYSGNTIYF. CDR3 bases: TGTGCCAGTGCGGATTACTCTGGAAACACCATATATTTT.

The chain couples TRBV2 to TRBJ1-4, with 11 bases lining up with TRBD1. The CDR3 is made up of 15 amino acids. V lost 5 bases to trimming and J lost 7 bases; unmatched junction nucleotides: 6. Germline loops: CDR1 SNHLY, CDR2 FYNNEI. The CDR3 region is CASSLGQGAFEKLFF. The CDR3 region has the DNA TGTGCCAGCAGTCTTGGACAGGGGGCGTTTGAAAAACTGTTTTTT.

The chain recombines TRBV3-1 (or the pseudogene TRBV3-2) with TRBJ1-1; D is unresolved. Deletions cut 4 bases from V and 1 base from J, with 7 bases between. Germline V gene sequence: CDR1 LGHDT, CDR2 YNNKEL (reference sequence). The CDR3 is made up of 13 amino acids. In DNA form, the CDR3 reads TGTGCCAGCAGCCGTTACAGGAACACTGAAGCTTTCTTT. Protein product: CASSRYRNTEAFF.

V usage is TRBV7-2 and J usage is TRBJ2-7; the match to TRBD2 covers 7 bases. CDR1 is SGHTA, CDR2 FQGNSA, per germline. The CDR3 runs 12 residues. V shed 7 bases, J shed 6 bases, and the junction held 6 bases outside the gene matches. CDR3 region: CASKQPGGEQYF. The CDR3 nucleotides read TGTGCCAGCAAACAACCGGGGGGCGAGCAGTACTTC.

This chain connects TRBV29-1 to TRBJ1-3; TRBD1 matches at 11 bases. This CDR3 is built from 14 residues. Germline CDR1 is SQVTM and CDR2 is ANQGSEA. The V segment lost 7 bases and the J segment 1 base; nucleotides outside the gene matches: 3. CDR3 bases: TGCAGCGGGACAGGGGGCGCGTCTGGAAACACCATATATTTT. It translates to CSGTGGASGNTIYF.

This clone was picked up a small number of times. This chain uses TRBV5-1 with TRBJ2-5, with a weak D call TRBD2 (6 bases). The ends were cut back, 1 base at V and 7 bases at J, with 11 bases in the middle. Germline CDR1 reads SGHRS; CDR2 reads YFSETQ. The length of the CDR3 is 13 residues. The CDR3 nucleotides are TGCGCCAGCAGCTTGACTGGGCGGGGGACCCAGTACTTC. This encodes CASSLTGRGTQYF. The variable domain in full, with the rest retrieved from reference TRBV5-1 and TRBJ2-5, is KAGVTQTPRYLIKTRGQQVTLSCSPISGHRSVSWYQQTPGQGLQFLFEYFSETQRNKGNFPGRFSGRQFSNSRSEMNVSTLELGDSALYLCASSLTGRGTQYFGPGTRLLVL.

The chain has TRBV18 and TRBJ1-2, with no clear D. Germline V CDR1 and CDR2: KGHSH, LQKENI. The V end was cut by 2 bases, the J end by 3 bases, with 16 bases between. This CDR3 is 16 amino acids long. The chain's CDR3 is CASSPAPGPKDYGYTF. The DNA for the CDR3 is TGTGCCAGCTCACCAGCCCCTGGGCCAAAGGACTATGGCTACACCTTC.

The J gene is TRBJ1-4, the V gene TRBV3-1 (or the pseudogene TRBV3-2), with a weak D call TRBD1 (5 bases). V lost 2 bases and J lost 7, with 14 bases in between. The V gene's germline CDR1 is LGHDT and CDR2 YNNKEL (reference sequence). This CDR3 comprises 15 residues. The CDR3 sequence is CASSQSWGGGEKLFF. CDR3 sequence (DNA): TGTGCCAGCAGCCAATCGTGGGGGGGTGGTGAAAAACTGTTTTTT.

This clone has a single count. This chain joins TRBV5-5 and TRBJ1-5; D not certain. CDR1 SGHKS and CDR2 YYEKEE come from the germline V gene (reference sequence). CDR3 size: 13 residues. Trimming left V 0 bases short and J 4 bases short, with 5 bases between. The CDR3 reads CASSLGTNQPQHF. DNA for the CDR3: TGTGCCAGCAGCTTGGGGACTAATCAGCCCCAGCATTTT.